This TCR beta chain was sequenced during a study of tumor-infiltrating lymphocytes in primary liver carcinoma. In the study overall: Surgical resection was the treatment these patients received for primary liver carcinoma. Sample yields, roughly 3.5 to 7.5 million productive TCRbeta reads, were similar across the tissue types. Study-wide results and limits: Tumor samples exhibited a significantly greater top-250-clone fraction than blood samples (p = 0.039).

A note on this clonotype: The antigen remains undetermined.

Germline assignment: CDR1 SGDLS and CDR2 YYNGEE. CDR3 size: 12 residues. Trimming cost V 4 bases and J 8 bases, with 12 bases left between them. TCR beta cDNA was made from 450 to 550 ng total RNA with a constant-region primer. Sequencing libraries for TCR beta derived from three nested multiplex PCR rounds that used slightly modified ARM-PCR. The first two PCR rounds used TRBV1-TRBV30 forward primers with a C-beta reverse primer, about 10 cycles each. TCRdb ran MiXCR on the multiplex PCR reads and lists one entry per CDR3 protein. Among 320,000 or so distinct CDR3 sequences listed, approximately 65% were seen once. In addition to blood RNA drawn from unsorted whole blood, germline DNA was extracted. They drew approximately 4.2 milliliters of peripheral blood before surgery.

This sequence was found in a man aged 40-50 years with primary liver carcinoma and hepatitis B virus infection. V gene TRBV9 combines with J gene TRBJ1-1; tentative D call: TRBD1 (5 bases). Sequenced sample: peripheral blood. CDR3 loop: CASSPGGMEAFF. As DNA, the CDR3 is TGTGCCAGCAGCCCTGGGGGTATGGAAGCTTTCTTT.